The clone carrying this T cell receptor (beta chain) has more than one count but fewer than ten. Its antigen remains unidentified. TCRdb passed the 5' RACE reads through MiXCR, listing each CDR3 protein once. The sample lists roughly 70,000 distinct CDR3 sequences, nearly 9% occurring once. The source of the sample is a study of spatial heterogeneity in lung cancer. Background on the study: On average, each unique TCR and UMI combination appeared more than ten times in raw reads. General study results and limits: Compared with follow-up, resection was when ubiquitous expanded tumor TCRs appeared in blood more.

Noted time point: blood at routine non-recurrence follow-up after resection. This CDR3 comprises 17 residues. Germline CDR1 is SGHTA and CDR2 is FQGNSA. V gave up 3 bases and J gave up 5 bases; unmatched junction bases: 11. The sample in question was PBMCs, obtained at follow-up. The source is a female donor with early-stage non-small cell lung cancer. The V gene is TRBV7-2, the J gene TRBJ2-2, with TRBD2 matching 8 bases. CDR3 in DNA: TGTGCCAGCAGCTTTAGGGTGGTTGCGGGAGGAACCGGGGAGCTGTTTTTT. Translated, it gives CASSFRVVAGGTGELFF.